This entry lists 16 T cell receptor beta chains sequenced from one sample in a study of human T cells and chemical hapten exposure. TCRdb passed the RACE reads through MiXCR, listing each CDR3 protein once. The table records about 82,000 distinct CDR3 sequences, roughly 10% of them present only once. The time point was: patch test 2, 6 weeks after DPC sensitization. Treatment noted: therapeutic diphenylcyclopropenone sensitization with weekly scalp DPC. This specimen was whole blood, taken in connection with sensitization to the hapten diphenylcyclopropenone (DPC). The receptor source for this set is a woman aged 45-60 years with alopecia areata. Some clones in this sample may be carry-over from other donors' samples.

This clonotype has more than one count but fewer than ten. The chain joins TRBV18 to TRBJ2-6, with 12 bases aligning to TRBD1. Germline loops: CDR1 KGHSH, CDR2 LQKENI. V shed 4 bases, J shed 2 bases, and the junction held 9 bases outside the gene matches. The CDR3 spans 19 residues. This chain's CDR3 is CASSRYTGTGGPGANVLTF. The CDR3 DNA sequence: TGTGCCAGCTCACGCTACACTGGGACAGGGGGCCCTGGGGCCAACGTCCTGACTTTC. Based on the CDR3 plus reference TRBV18 and TRBJ2-6, the full variable domain is NAGVMQNPRHLVRRRGQEARLRCSPMKGHSHVYWYRQLPEEGLKFMVYLQKENIIDESGMPKERFSAEFPKEGPSILRIQQVVRGDSAAYFCASSRYTGTGGPGANVLTFGAGSRLTVL.

This clonotype was seen at least ten times. The V gene is TRBV6-6, the J gene TRBJ2-1; the match to TRBD2 covers 7 bases. Unmatched junction bases numbered 4, after V lost 4 bases and J lost 10 bases. Germline values: CDR1 MNHNY, CDR2 SVGAGI (reference sequence). The CDR3 is 12 amino acids. CDR3 DNA sequence: TGTGCCAGCAGTTTAAAACTAGCGGAGCAGTTCTTC. Translated, it gives CASSLKLAEQFF.

The chain uses TRBV11-2 and TRBJ2-3; the D gene is possibly TRBD2 (6 bases). The CDR3 extends over 13 amino acids. With 9 bases removed from V and 2 bases from J, the gap between germline ends came to 12 bases. Germline-derived CDR1 and CDR2 are SGHAT and FQNNGV. CDR3 sequence (DNA): TGTGCCAGTGACCGGGACTTCACAGATACGCAGTATTTT. Its protein is CASDRDFTDTQYF. Full variable domain (rest looked up from reference TRBV11-2 and TRBJ2-3): EAGVAQSPRYKIIEKRQSVAFWCNPISGHATLYWYQQILGQGPKLLIQFQNNGVVDDSQLPKDRFSAERLKGVDSTLKIQPAKLEDSAVYLCASDRDFTDTQYFGPGTRLTVL.

This clonotype has only a few counts. The V gene is TRBV11-2, the J gene TRBJ2-5, with D tentatively TRBD2 (5 bases). The CDR3 extends over 17 amino acids. Germline V CDR1 and CDR2: SGHAT, FQNNGV. Trimming cost V 0 bases and J 5 bases, with 19 bases left between them. The CDR3 loop is CASSLESVGVGVETQYF. The CDR3 bases are TGTGCCAGCAGCTTAGAATCGGTAGGCGTCGGGGTGGAGACCCAGTACTTC.

This clonotype was observed a few times. V is TRBV6-6 and J is TRBJ1-2, with D unclear. CDR1 is MNHNY, CDR2 SVGAGI, per germline (reference sequence). Trimming pared 0 bases from V and 6 bases from J, leaving 5 bases between. The CDR3 extends over 12 amino acids. CDR3 in amino acids: CASSYSRDGYTF. CDR3 bases: TGTGCCAGCAGTTACTCTCGCGATGGCTACACCTTC.

This clonotype has a count of ten or more. The chain is built from TRBV28 and TRBJ2-1; TRBD2 is a possible D gene (6 bases). Trimming removed 2 bases at V and 9 bases at J, with 20 bases between. The CDR3 is 16 residues long. CDR1 is MDHEN, CDR2 SYDVKM, per germline. The CDR3 loop reads CASSLDGRGAQSEQFF. DNA of the CDR3: TGTGCCAGCAGTTTAGATGGGCGCGGGGCCCAGAGTGAGCAGTTCTTC. Full variable domain (rest looked up from reference TRBV28 and TRBJ2-1): DVKVTQSSRYLVKRTGEKVFLECVQDMDHENMFWYRQDPGLGLRLIYFSYDVKMKEKGDIPEGYSVSREKKERFSLILESASTNQTSMYLCASSLDGRGAQSEQFFGPGTRLTVL.

This clonotype was seen ten or more times. The chain recombines TRBV7-2 with TRBJ1-5, with D unresolved. V lost 1 base, J lost 6 bases, and 7 bases lay in between. From germline, CDR1 is SGHTA and CDR2 FQGNSA. The CDR3 has 13 residues. In DNA form, the CDR3 reads TGTGCCAGCAGCTTAGAAGCCAGTCAGCCCCAGCATTTT. Protein: CASSLEASQPQHF.

Ten or more counts support this clonotype. The gene calls are TRBV7-6 and TRBJ2-1; 7 bases agree with TRBD2. Germline assignment: CDR1 SGHVS and CDR2 FNYEAQ. This CDR3 region has 16 residues. Trimming took 4 bases from V and 7 from J; bases not matched to a gene: 13. In nucleotides, the CDR3 is TGTGCCAGCAGCTACCGCGGGAGTAGGGATTCGAATGAGCAGTTCTTC. Protein: CASSYRGSRDSNEQFF. The full variable domain, with the rest looked up from reference TRBV7-6 and TRBJ2-1, is GAGVSQSPRYKVTKRGQDVALRCDPISGHVSLYWYRQALGQGPEFLTYFNYEAQQDKSGLPNDRFSAERPEGSISTLTIQRTEQRDSAMYRCASSYRGSRDSNEQFFGPGTRLTVL.

Many counts were recorded for this clonotype. V usage is TRBV7-9 and J usage is TRBJ1-6; 7 bases are a match to TRBD1. The germline gives CDR1 SEHNR, CDR2 FQNEAQ (reference sequence). The V gene end was trimmed by 3 bases and the J gene end by 11 bases; junction bases not matched to a gene: 16. The CDR3 contains 17 residues. The CDR3 protein is CASSFQDHQGVGTPLHF. CDR3 bases: TGTGCCAGCAGCTTCCAGGACCATCAGGGGGTCGGGACACCCCTCCACTTT.

V and J are TRBV20-1 and TRBJ1-6, with TRBD1 matching over 8 bases. The V gene's germline CDR1 is DFQATT and CDR2 SNEGSKA (reference sequence). This CDR3 is 15 amino acids long. Losses at the gene ends were 5 bases for V and 6 bases for J; bases not matched to a gene: 9. The CDR3 loop reads CSAPGQETSNSPLHF. Here the CDR3 DNA reads TGCAGTGCTCCGGGACAGGAAACATCTAATTCACCCCTCCACTTT.

This clonotype was counted ten times or more. V gene TRBV5-4 combines with J gene TRBJ2-5, with TRBD2 matching 11 bases. Germline CDR1 and CDR2: SGHNT and YYREEE (reference sequence). J lost 1 base, V lost 4 bases, and 6 bases had no gene match. This CDR3 is built from 16 residues. For the CDR3, the DNA is TGTGCCAGCAGCCCCGGGACTAGCGGACCCCAAGAGACCCAGTACTTC. Protein product: CASSPGTSGPQETQYF.

This clonotype came up many times. The chain couples TRBV2 to TRBJ2-1; D is uncertain. V dropped 3 bases and J dropped 4 bases, with 13 bases sitting between them. The CDR3 has 15 amino acids. Germline V gives CDR1 SNHLY, CDR2 FYNNEI. The CDR3 region has the DNA TGTGCCAGCAGTGACCGGGCCAGTCGGTACAATGAGCAGTTCTTC. This gives the protein CASSDRASRYNEQFF.

This clonotype was seen ten or more times. This chain uses TRBV7-9 with TRBJ2-1; 11 bases align to TRBD2. This CDR3 has 18 residues. Trimming cost V 1 base and J 2 bases; bases outside gene matches: 7. CDR1 SEHNR and CDR2 FQNEAQ come from the germline V gene (reference sequence). This chain's CDR3 is CASSLGPGGLAAYNEQFF. CDR3 nucleotides: TGTGCCAGCAGCTTAGGACCCGGGGGACTAGCGGCCTACAATGAGCAGTTCTTC.

The table lists this clonotype with a few counts. V usage is TRBV15 and J usage is TRBJ2-1, with D unclear. V was shortened by 0 bases and J by 3 bases, with 9 bases between the two germline ends. Germline CDR1 reads LNHNV; CDR2 reads YYDKDF (reference sequence). The CDR3 runs 15 residues. CDR3 in DNA: TGTGCCACCAGCAGAGATTTAGGCAGCTACAATGAGCAGTTCTTC. It yields the protein CATSRDLGSYNEQFF.

The table lists this clonotype with a few counts. The J gene is TRBJ1-5, the V gene TRBV29-1, with 7 bases that match TRBD1. Germline CDR1 reads SQVTM; CDR2 reads ANQGSEA. The CDR3 is 14 amino acids. The trim removed 4 bases at V and 6 bases at J, leaving 9 bases unmatched. CDR3 coding DNA: TGCAGCGTTGTGGCAGGGGGTTCGGGTCAGCCCCAGCATTTT. The encoded protein is CSVVAGGSGQPQHF.

In its sample, this clonotype was seen many times. This chain links TRBV20-1 with TRBJ1-1; D gene ambiguous. The V end lost 5 bases, the J end lost 11 bases, and 18 bases lay between the germline ends. The CDR3 extends over 12 amino acids. Germline lookup yields CDR1 DFQATT and CDR2 SNEGSKA (reference sequence). The CDR3 here is CSAPRTVFGAFF. Written as DNA, the CDR3 is TGCAGTGCTCCTAGGACTGTATTCGGGGCTTTCTTT.